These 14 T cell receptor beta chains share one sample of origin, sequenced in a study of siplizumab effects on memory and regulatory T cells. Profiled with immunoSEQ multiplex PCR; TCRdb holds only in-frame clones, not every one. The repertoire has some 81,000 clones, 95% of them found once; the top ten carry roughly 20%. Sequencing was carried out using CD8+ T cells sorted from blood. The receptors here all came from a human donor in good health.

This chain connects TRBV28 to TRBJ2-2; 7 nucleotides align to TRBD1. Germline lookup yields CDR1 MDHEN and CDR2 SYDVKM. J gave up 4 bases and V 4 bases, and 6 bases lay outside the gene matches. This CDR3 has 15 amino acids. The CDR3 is CASSSPRQGTGELFF. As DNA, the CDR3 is TGTGCCAGCAGTTCTCCTAGACAGGGCACCGGGGAGCTGTTTTTT.

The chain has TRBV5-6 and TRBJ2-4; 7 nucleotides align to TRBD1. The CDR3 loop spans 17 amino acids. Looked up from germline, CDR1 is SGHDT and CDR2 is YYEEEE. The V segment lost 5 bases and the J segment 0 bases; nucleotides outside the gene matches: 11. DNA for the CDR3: TGTGCCAGCAGTTTCGAAACAGGGGTCGGAGCCAAAAACATTCAGTACTTC. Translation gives CASSFETGVGAKNIQYF. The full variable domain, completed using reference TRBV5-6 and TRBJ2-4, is DAGVTQSPTHLIKTRGQQVTLRCSPKSGHDTVSWYQQALGQGPQFIFQYYEEEERQRGNFPDRFSGHQFPNYSSELNVNALLLGDSALYLCASSFETGVGAKNIQYFGAGTRLSVL.

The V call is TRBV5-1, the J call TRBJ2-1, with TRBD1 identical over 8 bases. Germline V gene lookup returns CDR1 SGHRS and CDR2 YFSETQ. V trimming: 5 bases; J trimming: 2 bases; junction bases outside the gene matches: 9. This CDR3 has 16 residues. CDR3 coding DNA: TGCGCCAGCAGTTCTACCGGACAGGGCACCTACAATGAGCAGTTCTTC. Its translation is CASSSTGQGTYNEQFF.

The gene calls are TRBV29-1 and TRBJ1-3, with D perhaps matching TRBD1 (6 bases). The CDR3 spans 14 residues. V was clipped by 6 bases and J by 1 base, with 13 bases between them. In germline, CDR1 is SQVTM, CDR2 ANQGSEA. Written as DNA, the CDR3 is TGCAGCGTCCTCCTCAGGGGATCTGGAAACACCATATATTTT. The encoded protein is CSVLLRGSGNTIYF.

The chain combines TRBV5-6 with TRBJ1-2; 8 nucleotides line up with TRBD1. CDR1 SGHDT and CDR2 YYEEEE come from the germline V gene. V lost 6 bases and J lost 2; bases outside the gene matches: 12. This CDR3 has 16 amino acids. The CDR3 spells CASTWSTRGLNYGYTF. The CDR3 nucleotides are TGTGCCAGCACCTGGTCCACCAGGGGGCTAAACTATGGCTACACCTTC.

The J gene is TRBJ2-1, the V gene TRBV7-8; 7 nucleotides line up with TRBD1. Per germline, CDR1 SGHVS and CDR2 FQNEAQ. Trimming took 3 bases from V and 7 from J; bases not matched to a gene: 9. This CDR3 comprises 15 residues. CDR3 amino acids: CASSLVRGLENEQFF. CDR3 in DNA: TGTGCCAGCAGCTTGGTTAGGGGGCTAGAGAATGAGCAGTTCTTC. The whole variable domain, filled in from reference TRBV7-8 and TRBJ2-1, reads GAGVSQSPRYKVAKRGQDVALRCDPISGHVSLFWYQQALGQGPEFLTYFQNEAQLDKSGLPSDRFFAERPEGSVSTLKIQRTQQEDSAVYLCASSLVRGLENEQFFGPGTRLTVL.

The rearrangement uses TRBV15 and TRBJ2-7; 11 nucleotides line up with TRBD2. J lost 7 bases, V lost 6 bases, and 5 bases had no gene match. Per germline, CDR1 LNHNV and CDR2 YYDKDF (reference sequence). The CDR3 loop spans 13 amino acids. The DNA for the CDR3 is TGTGCCACCAGGTCGTCTAGCGGGAGGGAGCAGTACTTC. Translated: CATRSSSGREQYF.

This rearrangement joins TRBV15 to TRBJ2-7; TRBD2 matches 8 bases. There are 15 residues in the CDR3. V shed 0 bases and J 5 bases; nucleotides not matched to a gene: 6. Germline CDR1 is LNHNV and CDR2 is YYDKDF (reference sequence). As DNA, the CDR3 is TGTGCCACCAGCAGAGATGCGACTAGCGAACACGAGCAGTACTTC. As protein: CATSRDATSEHEQYF.

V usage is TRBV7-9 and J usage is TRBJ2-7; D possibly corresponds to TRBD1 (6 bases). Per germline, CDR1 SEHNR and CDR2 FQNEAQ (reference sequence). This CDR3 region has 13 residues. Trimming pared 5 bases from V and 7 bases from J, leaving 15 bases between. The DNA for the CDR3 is TGTGCCAGCAGCCGTACAGGGTCCGGAGAGCAGTACTTC. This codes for CASSRTGSGEQYF.

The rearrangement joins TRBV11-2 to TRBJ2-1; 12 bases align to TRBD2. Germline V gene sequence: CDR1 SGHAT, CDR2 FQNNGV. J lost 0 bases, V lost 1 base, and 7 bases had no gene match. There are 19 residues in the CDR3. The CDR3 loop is CASSLVALAGGNSYNEQFF. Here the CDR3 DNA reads TGTGCCAGCAGCTTAGTAGCACTAGCGGGAGGAAACTCCTACAATGAGCAGTTCTTC.

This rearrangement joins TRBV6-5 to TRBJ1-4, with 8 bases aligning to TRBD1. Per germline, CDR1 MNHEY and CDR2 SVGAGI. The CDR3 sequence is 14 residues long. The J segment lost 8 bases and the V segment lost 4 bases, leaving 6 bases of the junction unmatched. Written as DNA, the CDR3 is TGTGCCAGCAGTTCACAGGGGGGAAGGGAAAAACTGTTTTTT. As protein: CASSSQGGREKLFF.

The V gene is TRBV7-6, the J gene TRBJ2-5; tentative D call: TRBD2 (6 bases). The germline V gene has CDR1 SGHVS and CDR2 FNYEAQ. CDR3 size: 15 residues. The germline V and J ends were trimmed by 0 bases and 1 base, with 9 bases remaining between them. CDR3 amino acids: CASSLAGGAQETQYF. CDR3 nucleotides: TGTGCCAGCAGCTTAGCGGGCGGGGCCCAAGAGACCCAGTACTTC.

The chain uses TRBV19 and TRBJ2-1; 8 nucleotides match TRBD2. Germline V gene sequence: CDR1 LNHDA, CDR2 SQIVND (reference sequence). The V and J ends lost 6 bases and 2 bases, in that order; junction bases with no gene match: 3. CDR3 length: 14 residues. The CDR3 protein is CASSHGGAYNEQFF. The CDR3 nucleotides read TGTGCCAGTAGCCACGGGGGGGCCTACAATGAGCAGTTCTTC.

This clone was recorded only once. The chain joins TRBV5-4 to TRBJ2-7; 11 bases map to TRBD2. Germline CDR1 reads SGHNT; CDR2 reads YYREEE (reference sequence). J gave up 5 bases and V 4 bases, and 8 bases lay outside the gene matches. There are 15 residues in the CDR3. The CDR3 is CASSGTGTSGDEQYF. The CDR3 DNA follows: TGTGCCAGCAGCGGAACCGGGACTAGCGGAGACGAGCAGTACTTC.